Below, 9 T cell receptor beta chains from the same sample are listed, as sequenced in a study of Ad26.COV2.S vaccination and SARS-CoV-2 variants. The table came from immunoSEQ multiplex PCR; TCRdb's copy has only in-frame clones and leaves some out. The data contain a few hundred thousand clones, around nine tenths of them singletons. The treatment denotes: over 15 received Ad26.COV2.S at low or high dose, single or two shots; roughly five received placebo; per-sample allocation not given. Each sample was drawn 63 days after the first injection (of vaccine or placebo). Specimen: peripheral blood, collected in a trial of Ad26.COV2.S vaccine versus placebo. These receptors all come from a person aged 18-60 years who received the Ad26.COV2.S COVID-19 vaccine or a placebo.

The chain links TRBV6-5 to TRBJ2-4; TRBD2 might be the D (5 bases). The CDR3 spans 15 residues. With 0 bases removed from V and 9 bases from J, the gap between germline ends came to 15 bases. CDR1 and CDR2 (germline): MNHEY, SVGAGI. CDR3 DNA: TGTGCCAGCAGTTACTCGAAGGAGCGGAAGGGCATTCAGTACTTC. Amino acids: CASSYSKERKGIQYF.

The V call is TRBV12-3 or TRBV12-4, the J call TRBJ1-3; 7 nucleotides match TRBD1. The CDR3 sequence is 13 residues long. The J segment lost 6 bases and the V segment lost 7 bases, leaving 6 bases of the junction unmatched. CDR3: CASKGTALNTIYF. The DNA of the CDR3 is TGTGCCAGCAAGGGGACAGCACTAAACACCATATATTTT.

The chain joins TRBV27 to TRBJ2-1, with 12 bases fitting TRBD2. CDR1 is MNHEY, CDR2 SMNVEV, per germline (reference sequence). Germline trimming cut 6 bases from V and 4 bases from J; bases unmatched to any gene: 4. This CDR3 has 15 amino acids. CDR3 amino acids: CASRSTSGGYNEQFF. For the CDR3, the DNA is TGTGCCAGCAGATCTACTAGCGGGGGGTACAATGAGCAGTTCTTC.

The V and J genes are TRBV20-1 and TRBJ2-3; D not certain. Trimming left V 0 bases short and J 8 bases short, with 6 bases between. Germline-derived CDR1 and CDR2 are DFQATT and SNEGSKA (reference sequence). This CDR3 region has 11 residues. The CDR3 bases are TGCAGTGCTAGAGATCACGCTACGCAGTATTTT. Translated, it gives CSARDHATQYF.

This chain joins TRBV19 and TRBJ2-2; the D is unclear. This CDR3 is 14 amino acids long. Germline values: CDR1 LNHDA, CDR2 SQIVND (reference sequence). The V end lost 6 bases, the J end lost 3 bases, and 11 bases lay between the germline ends. CDR3 protein: CASRRMADTGELFF. The CDR3 bases are TGTGCCAGTAGGAGGATGGCCGACACCGGGGAGCTGTTTTTT. The whole variable domain, remainder taken from reference TRBV19 and TRBJ2-2, is DGGITQSPKYLFRKEGQNVTLSCEQNLNHDAMYWYRQDPGQGLRLIYYSQIVNDFQKGDIAEGYSVSREKKESFPLTVTSAQKNPTAFYLCASRRMADTGELFFGEGSRLTVL.

This chain uses TRBV3-1 (or the pseudogene TRBV3-2) with TRBJ2-7; D gene unclear. V lost 2 bases, J lost 7 bases, and 6 bases lay in between. Germline CDR1 and CDR2: LGHDT and YNNKEL (reference sequence). CDR3 length: 11 amino acids. CDR3 amino acids: CASSQLGEQYF. The CDR3 DNA follows: TGTGCCAGCAGCCAACTAGGGGAGCAGTACTTC.

The chain recombines TRBV2 with TRBJ1-2; 7 bases agree with TRBD1. The germline gives CDR1 SNHLY, CDR2 FYNNEI. The CDR3 is 15 residues long. J lost 8 bases, V lost 4 bases, and 13 bases had no gene match. This chain's CDR3 is CASSVTGLGGPGYTF. The CDR3 nucleotides are TGTGCCAGCAGTGTGACAGGGTTGGGGGGGCCCGGCTACACCTTC.

The chain is built from TRBV30 and TRBJ1-3; 7 bases fit TRBD1. Germline V gives CDR1 GTSNPN, CDR2 SVGIG (reference sequence). With 3 bases clipped from V and 6 bases from J, the junction kept 8 bases outside the gene matches. The CDR3 extends over 14 amino acids. The chain's CDR3 is CAWRLGTAANTIYF. CDR3 DNA: TGTGCCTGGAGATTAGGGACAGCTGCAAACACCATATATTTT.

This chain links TRBV7-2 with TRBJ2-5, with D possibly TRBD1 on 7 matching bases. Germline V gives CDR1 SGHTA, CDR2 FQGNSA. This CDR3 has 16 residues. Trimming removed 1 base at V and 5 bases at J, with 17 bases between. The DNA of the CDR3 is TGTGCCAGCAGCTTAGGGGTGGAGGGGGCTGGTGAGACCCAGTACTTC. This translates into CASSLGVEGAGETQYF.